The 25 T cell receptor beta chains below all came from one sample that was sequenced in a study of shared clonotypes between healthy human individuals. Naivety among CD8 cells was defined by CD45RO negativity and positive CCR7 selection, thereby excluding terminally differentiated effector memory CD45RA+ cells. The repertoire was sequenced with immunoSEQ multiplex PCR; TCRdb's copy has only in-frame clones and lacks some. The sample yields 1.5 million to 2.5 million clones, about 95% seen once. Material: naive CD8+ T cells sorted from blood. The receptors stem from a man aged 18-30 years in good health.

The chain employs TRBV5-4 and TRBJ2-6; 7 bases align to TRBD1. This CDR3 comprises 13 residues. The V gene's germline CDR1 is SGHNT and CDR2 YYREEE (reference sequence). The junction had 3 bases not matched to a gene; V was cut back by 3 bases and J by 9 bases. The CDR3 spells CASSSTGNNVLTF. The CDR3 DNA reads TGTGCCAGCAGCTCGACAGGGAACAACGTCCTGACTTTC. Filled out from reference TRBV5-4 and TRBJ2-6, the complete variable domain reads ETGVTQSPTHLIKTRGQQVTLRCSSQSGHNTVSWYQQALGQGPQFIFQYYREEENGRGNFPPRFSGLQFPNYSSELNVNALELDDSALYLCASSSTGNNVLTFGAGSRLTVL.

In its sample, this clone was seen once. This rearrangement joins TRBV28 to TRBJ2-7, with TRBD2 matching over 7 bases. CDR3 size: 19 residues. Germline CDR1 MDHEN, CDR2 SYDVKM. V shed 2 bases and J 4 bases; nucleotides not matched to a gene: 20. The CDR3 reads CASSLTPRRSGTTDYEQYF. The DNA of the CDR3 is TGTGCCAGCAGTTTAACACCTCGACGGAGCGGGACTACGGATTACGAGCAGTACTTC.

In regard to this clone: The same CDR3 can be traced to other DNA sequences in this sample. The chain has TRBV11-2 and TRBJ2-7; D is undetermined. Looked up from germline, CDR1 is SGHAT and CDR2 is FQNNGV. The CDR3 has 13 residues. Deletions cut 1 base from V and 3 bases from J, with 7 bases between. CDR3 DNA sequence: TGTGCCAGCAGCTTAGGTGTTCTCTACGAGCAGTACTTC. Its translation: CASSLGVLYEQYF.

J is TRBJ2-7 and V is TRBV4-1; 7 nucleotides align to TRBD1. The length of the CDR3 is 17 residues. The ends lost 1 base at V and 4 bases at J; junction bases unmatched: 13. Germline V CDR1 and CDR2: MGHRA, YSYEKL. The CDR3 reads CASSQGYRDSWSYEQYF. Here the CDR3 DNA reads TGCGCCAGCAGCCAAGGCTACCGGGACAGTTGGTCATACGAGCAGTACTTC.

This clone was picked up one time. This sequence joins TRBV6-1 and TRBJ2-3, with D possibly being TRBD1 or TRBD2 (5 bases each). Germline lookup yields CDR1 MNHNS and CDR2 SASEGT. The V end lost 10 bases, the J end lost 3 bases, and 20 bases lay between the germline ends. The CDR3 contains 15 residues. CDR3 residues: CATNTRDGRTDTQYF. The CDR3 bases are TGTGCCACCAATACCCGGGACGGTAGGACAGATACGCAGTATTTT.

The chain recombines TRBV29-1 with TRBJ2-7; 7 positions match TRBD1. CDR1 and CDR2 from the germline V gene are SQVTM and ANQGSEA. V shed 4 bases, J shed 0 bases, and the junction held 6 bases outside the gene matches. The CDR3 is 14 residues long. CDR3 amino acids: CSVVEGAYSYEQYF. CDR3 coding DNA: TGCAGCGTTGTTGAGGGGGCCTACTCCTACGAGCAGTACTTC.

The chain couples TRBV10-3 to TRBJ1-1, with no clear D. Germline V gene lookup returns CDR1 ENHRY and CDR2 SYGVKD. V lost 2 bases and J 5 bases, leaving 12 bases between the germline ends. The CDR3 contains 14 residues. CDR3 sequence reads: CAISETDQRTEAFF. CDR3 nucleotides: TGTGCCATCAGTGAGACCGACCAAAGAACTGAAGCTTTCTTT.

The chain combines TRBV15 with TRBJ2-7; TRBD1 might be the D (5 bases). The V gene's germline CDR1 is LNHNV and CDR2 YYDKDF (reference sequence). CDR3 length equals 13 residues. Trimming stripped 6 bases from V and 1 base from J, with 10 bases between. The CDR3 here is CATSQGMSYEQYF. CDR3 DNA: TGTGCCACCAGTCAGGGTATGTCCTACGAGCAGTACTTC.

Comments on this clone: The same CDR3 arises from other DNA sequences in this sample as well. CDR3 DNA: TGTGCCAGCAGCGTAGGGAACGGGGAGCTGTTTTTT. This sequence encodes CASSVGNGELFF. The chain links TRBV9 to TRBJ2-2; no reliable D call. Germline V lookup: CDR1 SGDLS, CDR2 YYNGEE. Trimming removed 0 bases from V and 7 bases from J, with 4 bases in between. CDR3 length equals 12 residues.

This sequence joins TRBV7-9 and TRBJ2-5, with D unresolved. Germline CDR1 SEHNR, CDR2 FQNEAQ (reference sequence). V lost 3 bases and J 0 bases, leaving 5 bases between the germline ends. The CDR3 runs to 13 residues. CDR3 in amino acids: CASSFGYQETQYF. CDR3 nucleotides: TGTGCCAGCAGCTTTGGTTACCAAGAGACCCAGTACTTC.

J is TRBJ2-7 and V is TRBV2; possible D gene TRBD1, 6 bases. CDR3 length: 15 amino acids. Between the trimmed V and J ends, which lost 3 bases and 2 bases, there was a span of 14 bases. Germline V gene sequence: CDR1 SNHLY, CDR2 FYNNEI. CDR3 amino acids: CASSESLGQPYEQYF. The CDR3 coding sequence is TGTGCCAGCAGTGAGTCCCTGGGACAACCCTACGAGCAGTACTTC.

This clone occurred a few times. This sequence joins TRBV19 and TRBJ1-5, with D possibly being TRBD1 (6 bases). The germline CDR1 and CDR2 sequences are LNHDA and SQIVND (reference sequence). The CDR3 is 19 residues long. Trimming stripped 0 bases from V and 9 bases from J, with 27 bases between. The CDR3 sequence: CASSIEGTPPTLRTRPQHF. CDR3 sequence (DNA): TGTGCCAGTAGTATAGAGGGGACACCGCCCACACTCCGGACTCGGCCCCAGCATTTT.

J is TRBJ2-7 and V is TRBV30; D might be TRBD1 (6 bases). CDR1 is GTSNPN, CDR2 SVGIG, per germline (reference sequence). The length of the CDR3 is 14 residues. The ends were cut back, 3 bases at V and 1 base at J, with 13 bases in the middle. CDR3: CAWSWGPVSYEQYF. The CDR3 coding sequence is TGTGCCTGGAGCTGGGGGCCGGTTTCCTACGAGCAGTACTTC.

This chain connects TRBV6-6 to TRBJ1-2; a weak D match, TRBD1 (6 bases). Per the germline V gene, CDR1 is MNHNY and CDR2 is SVGAGI (reference sequence). Trimming took off 6 bases at V and 6 bases at J, with 17 bases between the two ends. The CDR3 has 14 amino acids. CDR3 coding DNA: TGTGCCAGCAGCTACACTACAGGGAGAAATGGCTACACCTTC. Protein: CASSYTTGRNGYTF.

The V gene is TRBV7-2, the J gene TRBJ2-3; 11 nucleotides agree with TRBD2. The CDR3 is made up of 15 amino acids. Germline trimming cut 4 bases from V and 5 bases from J; bases unmatched to any gene: 5. Germline V lookup: CDR1 SGHTA, CDR2 FQGNSA. CDR3 in amino acids: CASSSTGLAGDTQYF. The DNA for the CDR3 is TGTGCCAGCAGCTCTACAGGACTAGCGGGAGATACGCAGTATTTT.

The rearrangement joins TRBV2 to TRBJ2-5; no firm D call. CDR1 and CDR2 from the germline V gene are SNHLY and FYNNEI. CDR3 length: 13 residues. Trimming took 6 bases from V and 0 from J, leaving 8 bases between them. CDR3 DNA: TGTGCCAGCAGCGCTCCCAACCAAGAGACCCAGTACTTC. It encodes CASSAPNQETQYF.

The chain couples TRBV5-6 to TRBJ2-5, with unresolved D. Germline assignment: CDR1 SGHDT and CDR2 YYEEEE. Deletions cut 5 bases from V and 3 bases from J, with 11 bases between. This CDR3 contains 13 residues. Written as DNA, the CDR3 is TGTGCCAGCAGGGATGACCGAGAAGAGACCCAGTACTTC. It translates to CASRDDREETQYF.

This sequence joins TRBV2 and TRBJ1-4; weak D call: TRBD1 (6 bases). Germline CDR1 is SNHLY and CDR2 is FYNNEI. The CDR3 loop spans 15 amino acids. Between the trimmed V and J ends, which lost 7 bases and 4 bases, there was a span of 16 bases. This CDR3 reads CASNGGGGGNEKLFF. The CDR3 DNA reads TGTGCCAGCAATGGCGGGGGCGGAGGTAATGAAAAACTGTTTTTT.

The chain links TRBV19 to TRBJ1-5; D is possibly TRBD1 (6 bases). The V end lost 2 bases, the J end lost 9 bases, and 17 bases lay between the germline ends. Looked up from germline, CDR1 is LNHDA and CDR2 is SQIVND (reference sequence). This CDR3 region has 15 residues. CDR3 sequence (DNA): TGTGCCAGTAGTATACAGACAGGCGAACAGGTGCCCCAGCATTTT. It encodes CASSIQTGEQVPQHF.

As regards this clone: Other DNA sequences in this sample translate to the same CDR3. The V and J genes are TRBV6-5 and TRBJ2-7; 10 nucleotides line up with TRBD1. CDR1 MNHEY and CDR2 SVGAGI come from the germline V gene. Trimming at V came to 2 bases and at J to 4 bases, leaving 2 bases not matched to a gene. This CDR3 contains 14 residues. CDR3 protein: CASSYGTGDYEQYF. The CDR3 nucleotides are TGTGCCAGCAGTTACGGGACAGGGGATTACGAGCAGTACTTC.

The chain uses TRBV5-1 and TRBJ1-1, with 11 bases matching TRBD1. This CDR3 comprises 19 residues. After removal of 4 bases from V and 1 base from J, the junction contained 15 bases not matched to a gene. Germline-derived CDR1 and CDR2 are SGHRS and YFSETQ. The CDR3 nucleotides are TGCGCCAGCAGCCCCGCACTGGGACAGGGGGGATTGTCGAACACTGAAGCTTTCTTT. This gives the protein CASSPALGQGGLSNTEAFF.

The chain links TRBV4-3 to TRBJ2-1; D may correspond to TRBD1 or TRBD2 (5 bases each). Germline V gene data show CDR1 as LGHNA and CDR2 as YSLEER. The CDR3 is made up of 16 amino acids. V lost 3 bases and J 0 bases, leaving 12 bases between the germline ends. CDR3 amino acids: CASSQAGTLSYNEQFF. Written as DNA, the CDR3 is TGCGCCAGCAGCCAGGCAGGGACCCTCTCCTACAATGAGCAGTTCTTC.

This clone was recorded only once. V and J are TRBV6-6 and TRBJ2-2; D remains unclear. Trimming cost V 9 bases and J 6 bases, with 17 bases left between them. The CDR3 is 14 residues long. CDR1 and CDR2 (germline): MNHNY, SVGAGI (reference sequence). The DNA of the CDR3 is TGTGCCAGTACGGACCATTCTCCACCCGGGGAGCTGTTTTTT. It encodes CASTDHSPPGELFF.

V usage is TRBV27 and J usage is TRBJ2-7, with 7 bases fitting TRBD1. The CDR3 loop spans 15 amino acids. V lost 5 bases to trimming and J lost 2 bases; unmatched junction nucleotides: 9. CDR1 is MNHEY and CDR2 is SMNVEV in the germline V gene (reference sequence). For the CDR3, the DNA is TGTGCCAGCAGTGCCCCCCCGACAGGGACCTACGAGCAGTACTTC. This translates into CASSAPPTGTYEQYF.

The chain uses TRBV27 and TRBJ1-3; D ambiguous. V lost 5 bases and J 1 base, leaving 9 bases between the germline ends. Germline-derived CDR1 and CDR2 are MNHEY and SMNVEV (reference sequence). CDR3 length equals 14 residues. The CDR3 DNA sequence: TGTGCCAGCAGTCCCTTAGCTTCTGGAAACACCATATATTTT. It yields the protein CASSPLASGNTIYF.